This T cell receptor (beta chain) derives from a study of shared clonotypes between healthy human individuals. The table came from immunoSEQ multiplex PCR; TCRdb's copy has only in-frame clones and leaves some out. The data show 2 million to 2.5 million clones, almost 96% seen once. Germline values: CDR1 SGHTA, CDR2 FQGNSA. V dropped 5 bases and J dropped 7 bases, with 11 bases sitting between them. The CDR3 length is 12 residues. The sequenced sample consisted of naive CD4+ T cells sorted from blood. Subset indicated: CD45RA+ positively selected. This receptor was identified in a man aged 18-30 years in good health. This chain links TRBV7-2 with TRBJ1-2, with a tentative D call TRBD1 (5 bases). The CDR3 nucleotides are TGTGCCAGCAGCATCGGACATAGTGGCTACACCTTC. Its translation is CASSIGHSGYTF.